This record covers a single TCR beta chain. Its target is unknown. The data were taken from a study of cytomegalovirus exposure and HLA in healthy donors. Study overall: Out of roughly 170 million T cells, an earlier analysis found around 120 million unique TCR beta sequences in total.

Donors counted as nominally healthy when sampled, yet unrecorded immune exposures were likely. Researchers ran the PCR with 60 Vbeta and 13 Jbeta primers. TCRdb's copy holds only in-frame clones and misses some; the assay was immunoSEQ multiplex PCR. The sample has 150,000 to 200,000 clones; around 72% are singletons. V was shortened by 3 bases and J by 4 bases, with 9 bases between the two germline ends. This CDR3 is 14 amino acids long. The V gene's germline CDR1 is SGHAT and CDR2 FQDESV (reference sequence). The study's findings and limits: Over 15,000 TCR beta sequences were associated with HLA alleles at 0.05 false discovery rate in a later analysis.

The V gene is TRBV11-1, the J gene TRBJ2-2; D remains ambiguous. The receptor's source is a woman aged 40-49 years in good health and CMV-seropositive. Sequencing input: PBMCs. CDR3 nucleotide sequence: TGTGCCAGCAGCTTTATCTACCCCACCGGGGAGCTGTTTTTT. Amino acids: CASSFIYPTGELFF.